A selection of T cell receptor beta chains follows, all from one sample in a study of CD8 T cells in Susac syndrome. Each CDR3 protein gets one entry after TCRdb re-called the immunoSEQ multiplex PCR reads with MiXCR. In the table there are roughly 200,000 distinct CDR3 sequences, approximately 96% of which are singletons. Sequencing used CD4+ T cells from PBMCs. These receptors all come from a human donor with multiple sclerosis. CDR3s include the opening cysteine and the closing phenylalanine or tryptophan. D genes are given only for firm matches. For some rows the clone size is stated as once, few or many, or as a class when expanded; others skip it.

size: once
D: -
J: TRBJ2-5
V: TRBV2
DNA: TGTGCCAGCAGGGCCCTGGCGGAAGAGACCCAGTACTTC
CDR3: CASRALAEETQYF

size: -
D: -
J: TRBJ1-1
V: TRBV7-2
DNA: TGTGCCAGCAGCTCAGTCGTAGCTAACACTGAAGCTTTCTTT
CDR3: CASSSVVANTEAFF

size: few
D: -
J: TRBJ1-1
V: TRBV30
DNA: TGTGCCTGGAGGGGTCAGAACACTGAAGCTTTCTTT
CDR3: CAWRGQNTEAFF

size: -
D: TRBD1
J: TRBJ2-7
V: TRBV12-3/TRBV12-4
DNA: TGTGCCAGCAGTTTCGGGACAGCCAACTACGAGCAGTACTTC
CDR3: CASSFGTANYEQYF

size: -
D: -
J: TRBJ2-5
V: TRBV5-1
DNA: TGCGCCAGCAGCTTCAACGGGATTGGGGCCGAGACCCAGTACTTC
CDR3: CASSFNGIGAETQYF

size: -
D: -
J: TRBJ2-7
V: TRBV6-5
DNA: TGTGCCAGCAGCCGAACTTCAGGACAGAATCAGTACTTC
CDR3: CASSRTSGQNQYF

size: -
D: TRBD2
J: TRBJ2-1
V: TRBV7-3
DNA: TGTGCCAGCAGCCTAGCGGGGGACAACTACAATGAGCAGTTCTTC
CDR3: CASSLAGDNYNEQFF

size: -
D: -
J: TRBJ1-2
V: TRBV12-3/TRBV12-4
DNA: TGTGCCAGCAGCACCGACTGGGGCAGTGGCTACACCTTC
CDR3: CASSTDWGSGYTF

size: -
D: -
J: TRBJ1-6
V: TRBV7-8
DNA: TGTGCCAGCAGCTTAGCACCGGGACATTCTAGCTCACCCCTCCACTTT
CDR3: CASSLAPGHSSSPLHF

size: -
D: -
J: TRBJ2-1
V: TRBV6-6
DNA: TGTGCCAGCGCACAAGGGGGGGCGAACAATGAGCAGTTCTTC
CDR3: CASAQGGANNEQFF

size: -
D: -
J: TRBJ2-3
V: TRBV5-1
DNA: TGCGCCAGCAGCTTGAGTCGCACAGATACGCAGTATTTT
CDR3: CASSLSRTDTQYF

size: -
D: -
J: TRBJ1-2
V: TRBV7-9
DNA: TGTGCCAGCAGCACTTACCCCCGGACTACCTATGGCTACACCTTC
CDR3: CASSTYPRTTYGYTF

size: -
D: -
J: TRBJ1-1
V: TRBV3-1
DNA: TGTGCCAGCCGTGACGGGTACACTGAAGCTTTCTTT
CDR3: CASRDGYTEAFF

size: -
D: -
J: TRBJ2-7
V: TRBV18
DNA: TGTGCCAGCTCACCAGGGGCCACCTACGAGCAGTACTTC
CDR3: CASSPGATYEQYF

size: -
D: -
J: TRBJ1-2
V: TRBV30
DNA: TGTGCCTGGAGTGTAAGGGGGGGTAGCTATGGCTACACCTTC
CDR3: CAWSVRGGSYGYTF

size: -
D: TRBD1
J: TRBJ1-2
V: TRBV29-1
DNA: TGCAGCGTCTCCGGGACAGGCAACTATGGCTACACCTTC
CDR3: CSVSGTGNYGYTF

size: once
D: -
J: TRBJ1-5
V: TRBV2
DNA: TGTGCCAGCAGTGAGACGGGAGGGGGGAATCAGCCCCAGCATTTT
CDR3: CASSETGGGNQPQHF

size: -
D: TRBD1
J: TRBJ2-2
V: TRBV24-1
DNA: TGTGCCACCAGTGATACGGGACAGGTTAACACCGGGGAGCTGTTTTTT
CDR3: CATSDTGQVNTGELFF

size: -
D: -
J: TRBJ2-5
V: TRBV2
DNA: TGTGCCAGCAGTGATAGGCTATCGTCGGAGACCCAGTACTTC
CDR3: CASSDRLSSETQYF

size: -
D: TRBD1
J: TRBJ2-7
V: TRBV6-5
DNA: TGTGCCAGCAGGTACAACAGGGGTTTAGGAGAGCAGTACTTC
CDR3: CASRYNRGLGEQYF

size: -
D: -
J: TRBJ1-2
V: TRBV29-1
DNA: TGCAGCCTTGGGGGTAACTATGGCTACACCTTC
CDR3: CSLGGNYGYTF

size: -
D: -
J: TRBJ2-7
V: TRBV14
DNA: TGTGCCAGCAGCCAAGACTGGACGGGGGCCTCCTACGAGCAGTACTTC
CDR3: CASSQDWTGASYEQYF

size: -
D: -
J: TRBJ1-5
V: TRBV7-7
DNA: TGTGCCAGCAGGGCAGGGAGTCACGGGAATCAGCCCCAGCATTTT
CDR3: CASRAGSHGNQPQHF

size: -
D: -
J: TRBJ1-2
V: TRBV15
DNA: TGTGCCACCAGCAGAGCACGCGGGGCCGGTGGCTACACCTTC
CDR3: CATSRARGAGGYTF

size: -
D: TRBD2
J: TRBJ2-5
V: TRBV30
DNA: TGTGCCTGGAGTGTACTGGCGGGGGGTAAAGAGACCCAGTACTTC
CDR3: CAWSVLAGGKETQYF

size: -
D: TRBD1
J: TRBJ2-1
V: TRBV7-9
DNA: TGTGCCACAAAGGACAGGGCGAATAATGAGCAGTTCTTC
CDR3: CATKDRANNEQFF

size: -
D: -
J: TRBJ2-3
V: TRBV12-3/TRBV12-4
DNA: TGTGCCAGCAGTTTATATCCCGATACGCAGTATTTT
CDR3: CASSLYPDTQYF

size: -
D: TRBD1
J: TRBJ1-2
V: TRBV13
DNA: TGTGCCAGCAGCCCCCGGGACAGGGGGAACTATGGCTACACCTTC
CDR3: CASSPRDRGNYGYTF

size: -
D: TRBD1
J: TRBJ2-7
V: TRBV7-9
DNA: TGTGCCAGCAGCTTCCGGACAGGGGGGGACGAGCAGTACTTC
CDR3: CASSFRTGGDEQYF

size: -
D: -
J: TRBJ1-5
V: TRBV19
DNA: TGTGCCAGTAGATTACGGGGAGCCAATCAGCCCCAGCATTTT
CDR3: CASRLRGANQPQHF

size: once
D: -
J: TRBJ1-2
V: TRBV11-3
DNA: TGTGCCAGCAGCTTAGACGGGTCCTATGGCTACACCTTC
CDR3: CASSLDGSYGYTF

size: -
D: TRBD1
J: TRBJ1-5
V: TRBV20-1
DNA: TGCAGTGCCACATCCGGGACAGGACCTAATCAGCCCCAGCATTTT
CDR3: CSATSGTGPNQPQHF

size: -
D: TRBD1
J: TRBJ2-4
V: TRBV20-1
DNA: TGCAGTGCTACCCTTGACAGGGTAATATACGGGGACATTCAGTACTTC
CDR3: CSATLDRVIYGDIQYF

size: -
D: -
J: TRBJ2-7
V: TRBV28
DNA: TGTGCCAGCAGAGTCGACAGCGTCACCCACGAGCAGTACTTC
CDR3: CASRVDSVTHEQYF

size: -
D: -
J: TRBJ2-5
V: TRBV7-9
DNA: TGTGCCAGCAGCTTAACCGGGGCCCAAGGGACCCAGTACTTC
CDR3: CASSLTGAQGTQYF

size: -
D: TRBD2
J: TRBJ2-1
V: TRBV30
DNA: TGTGCCTGGAGCGCCGGGCGGGGGGGCGGTGACTCCTACAATGAGCAGTTCTTC
CDR3: CAWSAGRGGGDSYNEQFF

size: once
D: TRBD2
J: TRBJ2-5
V: TRBV20-1
DNA: TGCAGTGCTAGAGAGGCGACTAGCCTTTCCGGGGCCCAGTACTTC
CDR3: CSAREATSLSGAQYF

size: -
D: TRBD1
J: TRBJ2-3
V: TRBV12-3/TRBV12-4
DNA: TGTGCCAGCAGTTCTGGTGGACAGGGTTATACGGATACGCAGTATTTT
CDR3: CASSSGGQGYTDTQYF

size: -
D: -
J: TRBJ2-7
V: TRBV7-3
DNA: TGTGCCAGCAGCTTAGCGGCAGGGTCCGAGCAGTACTTC
CDR3: CASSLAAGSEQYF

size: -
D: -
J: TRBJ2-2
V: TRBV19
DNA: TGTGCCAGTAGGCCCTCAGGGAACACCGGGGAGCTGTTTTTT
CDR3: CASRPSGNTGELFF

size: -
D: -
J: TRBJ1-2
V: TRBV12-5
DNA: TGTGCTAGTGGTCCAGGACAGCTTTATGGCTACACCTTC
CDR3: CASGPGQLYGYTF

size: -
D: TRBD2
J: TRBJ2-4
V: TRBV20-1
DNA: TGCAGTGCTTCCGGGACTAGCGGGTTTCGATTGGACAAAAACATTCAGTACTTC
CDR3: CSASGTSGFRLDKNIQYF

size: -
D: TRBD1
J: TRBJ1-6
V: TRBV19
DNA: TGTGCCAGTGGGACAGGACGAGACAATTCACCCCTCCACTTT
CDR3: CASGTGRDNSPLHF

size: once
D: -
J: TRBJ2-7
V: TRBV20-1
DNA: TGCAGTGCTACCGGGACGGCTGAGCTCTACGAGCAGTACTTC
CDR3: CSATGTAELYEQYF

size: once
D: -
J: TRBJ2-1
V: TRBV7-9
DNA: TGTGCCAGCAGCTTCTTGAATGAGCAGTTCTTC
CDR3: CASSFLNEQFF

size: -
D: -
J: TRBJ1-2
V: TRBV29-1
DNA: TGCAGCGTTGACGCAGGGAACTATGGCTACACCTTC
CDR3: CSVDAGNYGYTF

size: -
D: TRBD2
J: TRBJ2-3
V: TRBV11-2
DNA: TGTGCCAGCAGCTCCTTAGCGGGGGGGATCACAGATACGCAGTATTTT
CDR3: CASSSLAGGITDTQYF

size: -
D: TRBD1
J: TRBJ1-1
V: TRBV12-3/TRBV12-4
DNA: TGTGCCAGCAGACCCGGGACAGCCAACACTGAAGCTTTCTTT
CDR3: CASRPGTANTEAFF

size: -
D: -
J: TRBJ2-5
V: TRBV2
DNA: TGTGCCAGCAGTCCAGGGTCACGGGAGACCCAGTACTTC
CDR3: CASSPGSRETQYF

size: -
D: -
J: TRBJ2-3
V: TRBV5-4
DNA: TGTGCCAGCAGCTCGGGACTTTACACAGATACGCAGTATTTT
CDR3: CASSSGLYTDTQYF

size: -
D: -
J: TRBJ2-5
V: TRBV3-1
DNA: TGTGCCAGCAGCCAATGGCAAGAGACCCAGTACTTC
CDR3: CASSQWQETQYF

size: -
D: -
J: TRBJ2-5
V: TRBV13
DNA: TGTGCCAGCAGCTTACGAGGGATGTTCGTGACCCAGTACTTC
CDR3: CASSLRGMFVTQYF

size: -
D: -
J: TRBJ2-3
V: TRBV29-1
DNA: TGCAGCGTTGAAGGACGTACAAGCACAGATACGCAGTATTTT
CDR3: CSVEGRTSTDTQYF

size: once
D: TRBD1
J: TRBJ1-2
V: TRBV15
DNA: TGTGCCACCAGCAGAGGACAGGGAGCTAACTATGGCTACACCTTC
CDR3: CATSRGQGANYGYTF

size: -
D: -
J: TRBJ1-1
V: TRBV30
DNA: TGTGCCTGGGCGACTATGGCGAACACTGAAGCTTTCTTT
CDR3: CAWATMANTEAFF

size: -
D: TRBD1
J: TRBJ2-7
V: TRBV5-1
DNA: TGCGCCAGCAGGACAGGGGGACCCGAGAACTACGAGCAGTACTTC
CDR3: CASRTGGPENYEQYF

size: -
D: TRBD2
J: TRBJ2-1
V: TRBV24-1
DNA: TGTGCCACCAGTGATGCCCCTGGCGGGGGGTTCTACAATGAGCAGTTCTTC
CDR3: CATSDAPGGGFYNEQFF

size: -
D: -
J: TRBJ1-2
V: TRBV2
DNA: TGTGCCAGCAGTCTCACAACTAACTATGGCTACACCTTC
CDR3: CASSLTTNYGYTF

size: -
D: -
J: TRBJ1-3
V: TRBV5-4
DNA: TGTGCCAGCAGCCTCCCGACAGGCGACTCTGGAAACACCATATATTTT
CDR3: CASSLPTGDSGNTIYF

size: -
D: TRBD1
J: TRBJ2-7
V: TRBV29-1
DNA: TGCAGCGTCACAGGGGGCCACGAGCAGTACTTC
CDR3: CSVTGGHEQYF